This T cell receptor (beta chain) was recovered during a study of blood T cells in healthy people across ages. This clonotype was recorded a few times. CDR3 length: 13 residues. The V gene's germline CDR1 is SGHRS and CDR2 YFSETQ. With 1 base removed from V and 5 bases from J, the gap between germline ends came to 6 bases. The authors ran a second PCR of about 6 to 12 cycles using a sample-barcoded 5' primer and a J-beta primer mix. TCRdb redid the calling of the 5' RACE reads with MiXCR, one entry per CDR3 protein. The sample has around 1,000,000 distinct CDR3 sequences, roughly a quarter seen once. These same records also appear under a second study, on T cells of mothers and their children.

This clonotype was obtained from a girl aged 2 to 10 in good health. The J gene is TRBJ2-2, the V gene TRBV5-1; no definite D call. Sequencing input: blood. The CDR3, as DNA: TGCGCCAGCAGCTTGTGGGAAACCGGGGAGCTGTTTTTT. Its translation: CASSLWETGELFF. The full variable domain, rest sourced from reference TRBV5-1 and TRBJ2-2, is KAGVTQTPRYLIKTRGQQVTLSCSPISGHRSVSWYQQTPGQGLQFLFEYFSETQRNKGNFPGRFSGRQFSNSRSEMNVSTLELGDSALYLCASSLWETGELFFGEGSRLTVL.